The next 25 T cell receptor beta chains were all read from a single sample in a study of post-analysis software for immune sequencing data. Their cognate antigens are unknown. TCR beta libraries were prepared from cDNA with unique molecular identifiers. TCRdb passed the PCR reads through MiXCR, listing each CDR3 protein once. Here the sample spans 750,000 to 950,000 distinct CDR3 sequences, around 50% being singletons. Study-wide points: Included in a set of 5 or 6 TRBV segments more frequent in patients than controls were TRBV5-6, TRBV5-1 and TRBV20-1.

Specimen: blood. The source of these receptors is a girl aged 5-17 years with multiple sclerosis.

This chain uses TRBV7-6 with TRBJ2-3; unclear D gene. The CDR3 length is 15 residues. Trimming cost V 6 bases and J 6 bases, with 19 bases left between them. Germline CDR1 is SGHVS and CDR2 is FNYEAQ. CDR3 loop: CASSPAPGVRDTQYF. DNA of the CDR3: TGTGCCAGCAGTCCCGCCCCTGGCGTTCGGGATACGCAGTATTTT.

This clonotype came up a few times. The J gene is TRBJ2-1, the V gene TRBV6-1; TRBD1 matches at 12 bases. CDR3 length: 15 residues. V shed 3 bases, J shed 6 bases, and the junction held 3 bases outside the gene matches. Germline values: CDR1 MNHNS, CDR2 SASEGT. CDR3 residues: CASSDRDRGRNEQFF. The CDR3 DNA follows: TGTGCCAGCAGTGACCGGGACAGGGGGCGCAATGAGCAGTTCTTC.

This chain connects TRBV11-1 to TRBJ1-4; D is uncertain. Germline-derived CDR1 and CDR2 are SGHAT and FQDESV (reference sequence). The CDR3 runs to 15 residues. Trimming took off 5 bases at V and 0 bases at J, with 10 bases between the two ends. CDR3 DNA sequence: TGTGCCAGCAGCCCAGGAAGTGCAACTAATGAAAAACTGTTTTTT. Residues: CASSPGSATNEKLFF.

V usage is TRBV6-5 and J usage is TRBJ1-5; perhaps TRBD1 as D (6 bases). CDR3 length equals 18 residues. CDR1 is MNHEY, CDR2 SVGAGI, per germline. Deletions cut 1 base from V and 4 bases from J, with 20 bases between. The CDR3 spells CASSYYPVGQGRNQPQHF. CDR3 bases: TGTGCCAGCAGTTACTACCCAGTGGGGCAGGGGCGTAATCAGCCCCAGCATTTT.

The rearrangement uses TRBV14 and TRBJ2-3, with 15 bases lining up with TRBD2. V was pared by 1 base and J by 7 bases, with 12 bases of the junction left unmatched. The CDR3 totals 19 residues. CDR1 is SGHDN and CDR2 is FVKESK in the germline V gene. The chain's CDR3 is CASSQGTSGRAMFINTQYF. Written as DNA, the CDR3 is TGTGCCAGCAGCCAAGGGACTAGCGGGAGGGCCATGTTCATAAATACGCAGTATTTT. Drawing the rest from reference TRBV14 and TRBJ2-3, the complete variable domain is EAGVTQFPSHSVIEKGQTVTLRCDPISGHDNLYWYRRVMGKEIKFLLHFVKESKQDESGMPNNRFLAERTGGTYSTLKVQPAELEDSGVYFCASSQGTSGRAMFINTQYFGPGTRLTVL.

As DNA, the CDR3 is TGCAGCGTTGTGGCTCTGGCAGATACGCAGTATTTT. It encodes CSVVALADTQYF. The rearrangement links TRBV29-1 to TRBJ2-3, with no clear D. The CDR3 is 12 residues long. V was clipped by 4 bases and J by 4 bases, with 9 bases between them. The germline gives CDR1 SQVTM, CDR2 ANQGSEA.

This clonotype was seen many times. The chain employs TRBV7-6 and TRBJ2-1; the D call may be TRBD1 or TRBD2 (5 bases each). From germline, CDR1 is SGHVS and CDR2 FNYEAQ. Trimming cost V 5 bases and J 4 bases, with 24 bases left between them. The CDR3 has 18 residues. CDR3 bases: TGTGCCAGCAGCCCCAGAGAGATTTTGGGACGACTATACAATGAGCAGTTCTTC. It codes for CASSPREILGRLYNEQFF.

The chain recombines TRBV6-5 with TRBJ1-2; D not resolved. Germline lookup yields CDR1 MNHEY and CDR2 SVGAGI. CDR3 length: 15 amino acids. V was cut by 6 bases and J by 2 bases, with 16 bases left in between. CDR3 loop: CASRFDRTGNYGYTF. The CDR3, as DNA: TGTGCCAGCAGATTTGACCGGACGGGGAACTATGGCTACACCTTC.

In DNA, the CDR3 is TGTGCCAGCCCTAGTAACCGGGGATCAACAGAGACCCAGTACTTC. Translation gives CASPSNRGSTETQYF. This rearrangement joins TRBV27 to TRBJ2-5; the D gene is possibly TRBD2 (5 bases). The ends were cut back, 8 bases at V and 4 bases at J, with 20 bases in the middle. This CDR3 spans 15 amino acids. Germline lookup yields CDR1 MNHEY and CDR2 SMNVEV (reference sequence).

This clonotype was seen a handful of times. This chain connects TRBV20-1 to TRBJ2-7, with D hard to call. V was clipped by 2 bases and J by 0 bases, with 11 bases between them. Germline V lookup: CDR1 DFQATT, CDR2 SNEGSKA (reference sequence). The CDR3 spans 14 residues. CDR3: CSARLGASSYEQYF. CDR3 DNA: TGCAGTGCTAGACTCGGCGCCTCCTCCTACGAGCAGTACTTC.

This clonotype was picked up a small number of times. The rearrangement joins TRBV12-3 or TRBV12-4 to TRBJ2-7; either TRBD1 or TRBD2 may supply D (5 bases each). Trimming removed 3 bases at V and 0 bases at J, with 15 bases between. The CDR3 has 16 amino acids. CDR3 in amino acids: CASSFRVGGSSYEQYF. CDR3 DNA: TGTGCCAGCAGTTTTCGGGTTGGGGGTAGCTCCTACGAGCAGTACTTC.

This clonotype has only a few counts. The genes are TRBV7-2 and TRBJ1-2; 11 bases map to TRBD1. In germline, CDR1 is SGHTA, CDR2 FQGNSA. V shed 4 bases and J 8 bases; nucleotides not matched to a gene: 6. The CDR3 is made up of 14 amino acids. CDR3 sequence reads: CASSSRTGGGGYTF. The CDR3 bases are TGTGCCAGCAGCTCGAGGACAGGGGGCGGCGGCTACACCTTC.

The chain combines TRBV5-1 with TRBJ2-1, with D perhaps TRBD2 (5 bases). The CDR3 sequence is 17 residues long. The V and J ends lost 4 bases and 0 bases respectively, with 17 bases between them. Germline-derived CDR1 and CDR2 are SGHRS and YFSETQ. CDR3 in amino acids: CASSPGNGPLSYNEQFF. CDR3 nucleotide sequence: TGCGCCAGCAGCCCCGGGAACGGACCTCTCTCCTACAATGAGCAGTTCTTC.

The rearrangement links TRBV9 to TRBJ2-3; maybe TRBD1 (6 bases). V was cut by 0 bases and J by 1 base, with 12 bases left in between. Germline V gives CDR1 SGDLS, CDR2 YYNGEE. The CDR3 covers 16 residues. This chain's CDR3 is CASSVALRTGTDTQYF. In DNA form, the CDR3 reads TGTGCCAGCAGCGTAGCTCTCCGGACAGGCACAGATACGCAGTATTTT. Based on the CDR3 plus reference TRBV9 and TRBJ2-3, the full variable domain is DSGVTQTPKHLITATGQRVTLRCSPRSGDLSVYWYQQSLDQGLQFLIQYYNGEERAKGNILERFSAQQFPDLHSELNLSSLELGDSALYFCASSVALRTGTDTQYFGPGTRLTVL.

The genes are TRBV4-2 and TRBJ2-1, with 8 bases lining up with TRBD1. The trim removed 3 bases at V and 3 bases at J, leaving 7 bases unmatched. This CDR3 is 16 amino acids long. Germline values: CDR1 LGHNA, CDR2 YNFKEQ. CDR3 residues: CASSHPGQVRYNEQFF. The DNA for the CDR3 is TGTGCCAGCAGCCATCCGGGACAGGTGCGCTACAATGAGCAGTTCTTC.

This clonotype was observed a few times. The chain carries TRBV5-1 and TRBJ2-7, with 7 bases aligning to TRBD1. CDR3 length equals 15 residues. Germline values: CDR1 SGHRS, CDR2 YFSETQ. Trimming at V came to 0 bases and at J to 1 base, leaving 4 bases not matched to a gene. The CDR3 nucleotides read TGCGCCAGCAGCTTGGGTGGGACAGATTCCTACGAGCAGTACTTC. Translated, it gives CASSLGGTDSYEQYF.

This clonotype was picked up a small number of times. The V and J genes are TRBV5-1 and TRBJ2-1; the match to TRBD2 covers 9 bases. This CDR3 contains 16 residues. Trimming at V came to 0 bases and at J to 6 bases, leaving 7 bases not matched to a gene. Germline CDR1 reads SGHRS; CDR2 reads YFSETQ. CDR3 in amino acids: CASSLAAGLAVNEQFF. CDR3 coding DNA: TGCGCCAGCAGCTTGGCGGCGGGACTAGCAGTCAATGAGCAGTTCTTC. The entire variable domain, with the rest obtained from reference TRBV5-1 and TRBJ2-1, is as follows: KAGVTQTPRYLIKTRGQQVTLSCSPISGHRSVSWYQQTPGQGLQFLFEYFSETQRNKGNFPGRFSGRQFSNSRSEMNVSTLELGDSALYLCASSLAAGLAVNEQFFGPGTRLTVL.

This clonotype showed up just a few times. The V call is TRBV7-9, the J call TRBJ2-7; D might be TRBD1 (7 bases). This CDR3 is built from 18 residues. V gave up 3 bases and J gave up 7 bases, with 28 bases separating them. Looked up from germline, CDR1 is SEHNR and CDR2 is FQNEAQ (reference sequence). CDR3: CASSLTRGDRAPTREQYF. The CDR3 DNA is TGTGCCAGCAGCTTGACTAGAGGCGACAGGGCCCCTACTAGAGAGCAGTACTTC.

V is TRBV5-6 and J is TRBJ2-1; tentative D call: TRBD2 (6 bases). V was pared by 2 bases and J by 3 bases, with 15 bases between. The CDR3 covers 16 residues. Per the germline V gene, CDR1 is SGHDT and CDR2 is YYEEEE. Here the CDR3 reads CASSFRGTDNYNEQFF. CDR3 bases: TGTGCCAGCAGCTTTCGTGGGACTGATAACTACAATGAGCAGTTCTTC.

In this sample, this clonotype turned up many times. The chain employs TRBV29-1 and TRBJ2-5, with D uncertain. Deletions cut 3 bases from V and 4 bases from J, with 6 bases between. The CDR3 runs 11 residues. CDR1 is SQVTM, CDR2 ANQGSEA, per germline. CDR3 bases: TGCAGCGTTGAGGCGGTAGAGACCCAGTACTTC. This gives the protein CSVEAVETQYF.

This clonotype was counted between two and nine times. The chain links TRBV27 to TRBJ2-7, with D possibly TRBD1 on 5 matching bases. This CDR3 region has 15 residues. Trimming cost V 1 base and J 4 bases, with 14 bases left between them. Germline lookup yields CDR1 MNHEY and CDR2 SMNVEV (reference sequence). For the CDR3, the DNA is TGTGCCAGCAGTTTATTTTTGGGCAGGGCGTACGAGCAGTACTTC. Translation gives CASSLFLGRAYEQYF.

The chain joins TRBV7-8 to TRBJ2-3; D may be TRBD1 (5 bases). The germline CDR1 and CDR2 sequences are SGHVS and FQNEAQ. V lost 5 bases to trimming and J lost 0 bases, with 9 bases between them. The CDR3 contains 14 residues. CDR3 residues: CASSTGASTDTQYF. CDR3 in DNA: TGTGCCAGCAGCACAGGAGCTAGCACAGATACGCAGTATTTT. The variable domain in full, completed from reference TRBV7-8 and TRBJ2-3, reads GAGVSQSPRYKVAKRGQDVALRCDPISGHVSLFWYQQALGQGPEFLTYFQNEAQLDKSGLPSDRFFAERPEGSVSTLKIQRTQQEDSAVYLCASSTGASTDTQYFGPGTRLTVL.

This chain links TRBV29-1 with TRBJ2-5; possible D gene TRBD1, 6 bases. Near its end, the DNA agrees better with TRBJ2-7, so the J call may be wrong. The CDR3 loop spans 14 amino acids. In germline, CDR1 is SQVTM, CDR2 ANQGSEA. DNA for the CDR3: TGCAGCGTTGTCCCCTGGGACAAGGTCTCCGAGCAGTACTTC. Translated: CSVVPWDKVSEQYF.

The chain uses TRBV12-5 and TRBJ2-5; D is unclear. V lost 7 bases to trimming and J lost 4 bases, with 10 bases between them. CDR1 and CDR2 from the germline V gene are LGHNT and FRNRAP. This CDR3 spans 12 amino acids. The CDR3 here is CASVVPGETQYF. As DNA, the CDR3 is TGTGCTAGTGTGGTTCCAGGAGAGACCCAGTACTTC.

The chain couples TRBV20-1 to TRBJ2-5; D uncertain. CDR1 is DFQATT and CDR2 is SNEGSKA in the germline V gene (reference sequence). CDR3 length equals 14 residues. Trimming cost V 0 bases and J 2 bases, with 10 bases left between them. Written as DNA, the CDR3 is TGCAGTGCTAGAGATCTCAGGATGCAAGAGACCCAGTACTTC. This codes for CSARDLRMQETQYF.